This note documents a single TCR beta chain sequence. No antigen is known for it. This record belongs to a study of beta chain features in type 1 diabetes. On the study more broadly: Across the samples, more than 85 million sorted cells were examined in total.

Germline CDR1 is GTSNPN and CDR2 is SVGIG (reference sequence). Trimming cost V 4 bases and J 4 bases; bases outside gene matches: 21. The CDR3 length is 19 residues. Via CD45RO/CCR7/CD25/CD127/CD95/CD27, cells of the CD4+ naive, central memory, regulatory and stem cell-like memory subsets were sorted. TCRB transcripts that were expressed got sequenced, as all of the isolated RNA had been reverse transcribed. Data came from immunoSEQ multiplex PCR; TCRdb stores just in-frame clones and leaves some out. The data hold approximately 15,000 clones, with around 69% observed a single time. Whole-study findings and limits: A greater similarity of naive, central memory and Treg TCRB repertoires was seen among patients than among healthy donors. Shortening that was moderate but significant affected the TCRB CDR3s of Type 1 diabetes patients in all four CD4+ subsets.

Sequencing was carried out using stem cell memory CD4+ T cells from blood. The sequence came from a woman aged 18-29 years with type 1 diabetes. The V and J genes are TRBV30 and TRBJ1-1; TRBD1 aligns across 10 bases. The CDR3 DNA reads as TGTGCCTGGACCACCGCCTGGACAGGGGGTAGGGGCGAGAGCACTGAAGCTTTCTTT. Amino acids: CAWTTAWTGGRGESTEAFF.